This entry features one TCR beta chain sequence. The data were obtained in a study of brain T cells in children with intractable seizures. Generated by immunoSEQ multiplex PCR, the TCRdb table keeps only in-frame clones and is missing some. The sample carries 300,000 to 400,000 clones, roughly 93% recorded once. Described time point: blood from clinic visit 5 months post-surgery; TSC patient then seizure free. Trimming took off 3 bases at V and 5 bases at J, with 15 bases between the two ends. Per the germline V gene, CDR1 is KGHDR and CDR2 is SFDVKD. This CDR3 has 15 residues. Specimen: peripheral blood, collected about 5 months after surgery. The J gene is TRBJ1-2, the V gene TRBV24-1, with a weak D call TRBD1 (5 bases). The TCR sequence derives from a boy younger than two with tuberous sclerosis and intractable seizures. CDR3 loop: CATSDGDGNGYGYTF. Here the CDR3 DNA reads TGTGCCACCAGTGATGGGGACGGTAACGGGTATGGCTACACCTTC.